This TCR beta chain derives from a study of blood T cell repertoires in COVID-19. Background on the study: Nucleic acid was either cDNA or gDNA, and it came from T cells, B-cell-depleted T cells, or PBMCs.

Per the original methods: Amplification with reference gene primers provided the estimates of nucleated cell counts. Profiling relied on immunoSEQ multiplex PCR, and the TCRdb table lists in-frame clones only, not all of them. For V, J and clone size, that table is used; D and trimming come from the DNA. Of some 180,000 clones listed, 75% to 95% are singletons. The V end was cut by 6 bases, the J end by 3 bases, with 11 bases between. Germline-derived CDR1 and CDR2 are SNHLY and FYNNEI. The CDR3 contains 13 residues. Sequencing input: peripheral blood. The chain is built from TRBV2 and TRBJ1-2; D is possibly TRBD1 (5 bases). This sequence originates from a man between 45 and 60 years old with acute or convalescent COVID-19. CDR3 loop: CASREQVYYGYTF. The CDR3 nucleotides read TGTGCCAGCAGGGAACAGGTCTACTATGGCTACACCTTC.